The present T cell receptor (beta chain) was sequenced within a study of CD8 T cells in Susac syndrome. An input of roughly 0.5 to 1 ug of RNA was subjected to reverse transcription using random hexamers. TCRdb independently ran MiXCR on the immunoSEQ multiplex PCR reads; one entry per CDR3 protein. Found here are some 200,000 distinct CDR3 sequences, about 94% of them singletons; the top ten hold 0.075% to 0.1%. The V and J ends lost 3 bases and 3 bases respectively, with 3 bases between them. This CDR3 spans 11 amino acids. The germline gives CDR1 LNHDA, CDR2 SQIVND (reference sequence). Concerning this clonotype itself: Its antigen is currently unknown.

Sequencing of TCR beta covered CD8+ and CD4+ T cells obtained from blood. General observations from the study: The authors found no clonal expansion in Susac syndrome CD4+ T cell repertoires.

The TCR comes from a human donor with Susac syndrome. The gene calls are TRBV19 and TRBJ2-7; D is unresolved. Material: CD4+ T cells from PBMCs. CDR3 sequence reads: CASSMDYEQYF. The DNA of the CDR3 is TGTGCCAGTAGTATGGACTACGAGCAGTACTTC.